These T cell receptor beta chains were read from a single sample in a study of T cell changes during pregnancy in multiple sclerosis. TCRdb's copy holds only in-frame clones and misses some; the assay was immunoSEQ multiplex PCR. The sample contains under 15,000 clones, more than 85% of which appear only once. Sequencing was performed on CD8+ T cells from peripheral blood mononuclear cells, taken in the second trimester of pregnancy. These receptor sequences come from a female donor in good health, enrolled as a control in a pregnancy study. Both conserved end residues are part of each CDR3. Each record gives: clone size, V gene, D gene, J gene, CDR3 protein, CDR3 DNA. The D gene is left open where the match is weak. Size is stated for part of the rows, as once, few or many counts, or as a class when the clone is expanded.

NA	TRBV6-4	NA	TRBJ2-3	CASSAEEADTQYF	TGTGCCAGCAGTGCGGAGGAAGCAGATACGCAGTATTTT
NA	TRBV12-2	NA	TRBJ2-1	CASRLAGGYNEQFF	TGTGCAAGTCGCTTAGCGGGAGGGTACAATGAGCAGTTCTTC
NA	TRBV5-1	TRBD1	TRBJ2-2	CASSLGQGAFKDTGELFF	TGCGCCAGCAGCTTGGGACAGGGGGCTTTTAAGGACACCGGGGAGCTGTTTTTT
NA	TRBV29-1	TRBD1	TRBJ2-7	CSVFTGESYEQYF	TGCAGCGTCTTTACAGGGGAATCCTACGAGCAGTACTTC
medium-sized	TRBV19	TRBD2	TRBJ2-1	CASSAGLAGLNAEQFF	TGTGCCAGTAGTGCCGGACTAGCGGGACTCAACGCTGAGCAGTTCTTC
NA	TRBV19	NA	TRBJ1-2	CASSIDLEYSGYTF	TGTGCCAGTAGTATAGATCTAGAGTATTCGGGCTACACCTTC
NA	TRBV30	TRBD2	TRBJ2-5	CAWSVGAGVETQYF	TGTGCCTGGAGTGTAGGAGCGGGAGTGGAGACCCAGTACTTC
once	TRBV6-1	NA	TRBJ2-7	CASSEAAGFNREQYF	TGTGCCAGCAGTGAAGCTGCGGGGTTTAATCGGGAGCAGTACTTC
NA	TRBV5-5	NA	TRBJ2-2	CASSLRLASVDGELFF	TGTGCCAGCAGCTTGCGGCTAGCTAGCGTTGACGGGGAGCTGTTTTTT
NA	TRBV6-5	NA	TRBJ1-2	CASSSGTFYGYTF	TGTGCCAGCAGTTCAGGGACATTCTATGGCTACACCTTC
NA	TRBV4-3	TRBD1	TRBJ2-7	CASSQDLGTGSNEQYF	TGCGCCAGCAGCCAAGATCTGGGGACAGGGTCGAACGAGCAGTACTTC
NA	TRBV10-1	TRBD2	TRBJ2-3	CASSEVAGGSSTDTQYF	TGCGCCAGCAGTGAAGTAGCGGGGGGTTCAAGCACAGATACGCAGTATTTT
NA	TRBV5-6	NA	TRBJ2-3	CASSSSDTQYF	TGTGCCAGCAGCTCTTCAGATACGCAGTATTTT
NA	TRBV2	NA	TRBJ1-1	CATLTGNTEAFF	TGTGCCACCTTGACGGGGAACACTGAAGCTTTCTTT
NA	TRBV27	TRBD1	TRBJ2-1	CASSSVRGHEYNEQFF	TGTGCCAGCAGTTCGGTAAGGGGGCATGAGTACAATGAGCAGTTCTTC
NA	TRBV5-8	TRBD1	TRBJ1-1	CASIGWGTGALLNTEAFF	TGTGCCAGTATAGGTTGGGGTACAGGGGCACTTTTGAACACTGAAGCTTTCTTT
few	TRBV30	NA	TRBJ1-6	CAWSDWQEASSPLHF	TGTGCCTGGAGTGATTGGCAGGAGGCTAGTTCACCCCTCCACTTT
NA	TRBV7-9	NA	TRBJ2-7	CASSSLRYEQYF	TGTGCCAGCAGCTCCTTGCGTTACGAGCAGTACTTC
NA	TRBV12-5	TRBD1	TRBJ2-3	CASGPGTGGTDTQYF	TGTGCTAGTGGTCCCGGGACAGGGGGAACAGATACGCAGTATTTT
NA	TRBV7-2	NA	TRBJ2-1	CASSLNRDNEQFF	TGTGCCAGCAGCTTGAACAGGGACAATGAGCAGTTCTTC
NA	TRBV6-1	TRBD1	TRBJ1-1	CASTLQGAETTEAFF	TGTGCCAGCACCCTACAGGGGGCTGAGACCACTGAAGCTTTCTTT
NA	TRBV5-4	TRBD1	TRBJ2-2	CASRIGGLAGELFF	TGTGCCAGCAGAATAGGGGGCCTCGCCGGGGAGCTGTTTTTT
NA	TRBV5-6	NA	TRBJ1-2	CASSLASPGPLYGYTF	TGTGCCAGCAGCTTGGCCAGCCCAGGCCCCCTCTATGGCTACACCTTC
NA	TRBV10-3	TRBD1	TRBJ1-3	CAISESKGRGLIRNTIYF	TGTGCCATCAGTGAGTCGAAAGGCAGGGGGCTAATACGAAACACCATATATTTT
NA	TRBV7-9	NA	TRBJ2-7	CASSLAKGTWEQYF	TGTGCCAGCAGCTTGGCGAAGGGGACTTGGGAGCAGTACTTC
NA	TRBV4-2	TRBD2	TRBJ2-3	CASSPGVAGETDTQYF	TGTGCCAGCAGCCCCGGAGTAGCGGGAGAGACAGATACGCAGTATTTT
NA	TRBV27	NA	TRBJ1-4	CASSSEAADEKLFF	TGTGCCAGCAGTTCCGAAGCGGCTGATGAAAAACTGTTTTTT
NA	TRBV7-9	TRBD2	TRBJ2-1	CASSLVSSGGPWFF	TGTGCCAGCAGCTTAGTGTCCAGCGGGGGCCCGTGGTTCTTC
few	TRBV6-5	NA	TRBJ2-3	CASSYSSSDTQYF	TGTGCCAGCAGTTACTCGTCATCAGATACGCAGTATTTT
NA	TRBV6-1	NA	TRBJ1-3	CASSDRSSGNTIYF	TGTGCCAGCAGTGACAGATCCTCTGGAAACACCATATATTTT
NA	TRBV19	NA	TRBJ1-1	CASSIWSGTTNTEAFF	TGTGCCAGTAGTATTTGGTCCGGGACAACGAACACTGAAGCTTTCTTT
NA	TRBV19	NA	TRBJ1-1	CATGGASAGNTEAFF	TGTGCCACCGGAGGGGCCTCCGCGGGGAACACTGAAGCTTTCTTT
few	TRBV30	NA	TRBJ2-1	CAWSVISGVGDEQFF	TGTGCCTGGAGTGTAATCTCGGGAGTGGGTGATGAGCAGTTCTTC
NA	TRBV6-6	TRBD2	TRBJ2-1	CASIKVRGDNEQFF	TGTGCCAGCATAAAGGTGCGGGGGGACAATGAGCAGTTCTTC
NA	TRBV27	NA	TRBJ1-5	CASSQGNNQPQHF	TGTGCCAGCAGTCAGGGAAACAATCAGCCCCAGCATTTT
NA	TRBV19	TRBD2	TRBJ2-1	CASSRGLAGDNEQFF	TGTGCCAGTAGTAGGGGACTAGCGGGAGACAATGAGCAGTTCTTC
once	TRBV7-9	TRBD2	TRBJ2-5	CASSQGLAGGKETQYF	TGTGCCAGCAGCCAGGGGCTAGCGGGGGGAAAAGAGACCCAGTACTTC